The 27 T cell receptor beta chains reported below all come from one sample, sequenced in a study of blood T cell repertoires in COVID-19. The protocol was immunoSEQ multiplex PCR, while the TCRdb copy is restricted to in-frame clones and leaves out a portion. The sample comprises a few hundred thousand clones, roughly nine tenths of which are singletons, and approximately 3% rests with the top ten. Sequences were obtained from peripheral blood. These receptors were collected from a young woman with COVID-19, enrolled during active disease.

The gene calls are TRBV11-3 and TRBJ2-1; 9 bases are a match to TRBD2. Germline lookup yields CDR1 SGHNT and CDR2 YENEEA. The CDR3 is 12 amino acids. Trimming removed 3 bases from V and 15 bases from J; junction bases left unmatched: 6. This chain's CDR3 is CASSFLGGRGFF. CDR3 coding DNA: TGTGCCAGCAGCTTTCTCGGCGGGAGGGGGTTCTTC.

The chain has TRBV7-2 and TRBJ2-3; 9 bases line up with TRBD2. Germline lookup yields CDR1 SGHTA and CDR2 FQGNSA. The CDR3 covers 16 residues. The V gene end was trimmed by 1 base and the J gene end by 4 bases; junction bases not matched to a gene: 6. The CDR3 nucleotides read TGTGCCAGCAGCTTAGGTTGGCGGGGGGGCCCAGATACGCAGTATTTT. It specifies CASSLGWRGGPDTQYF. The full variable domain, with the rest looked up from reference TRBV7-2 and TRBJ2-3, is GAGVSQSPSNKVTEKGKDVELRCDPISGHTALYWYRQSLGQGLEFLIYFQGNSAPDKSGLPSDRFSAERTGGSVSTLTIQRTQQEDSAVYLCASSLGWRGGPDTQYFGPGTRLTVL.

The V and J genes are TRBV18 and TRBJ2-5; D possibly corresponds to TRBD2 (5 bases). CDR1 KGHSH and CDR2 LQKENI come from the germline V gene. Trimming pared 4 bases from V and 5 bases from J, leaving 5 bases between. This CDR3 is 11 amino acids long. CDR3 protein: CASSREETQYF. CDR3 DNA: TGTGCCAGCTCACGGGAGGAGACCCAGTACTTC.

The J gene is TRBJ2-1, the V gene TRBV27; D is ambiguous. Deletions cut 6 bases from V and 0 bases from J, with 12 bases between. Germline V gives CDR1 MNHEY, CDR2 SMNVEV (reference sequence). CDR3 size: 15 residues. The CDR3 sequence: CASRNYQSSYNEQFF. The DNA of the CDR3 is TGTGCCAGCAGAAACTACCAGAGCTCCTACAATGAGCAGTTCTTC.

The rearrangement joins TRBV5-8 to TRBJ1-2, with 7 nucleotides matching TRBD1. Looked up from germline, CDR1 is SGHTS and CDR2 is YDEGEE. The V gene end was trimmed by 5 bases and the J gene end by 1 base; junction bases not matched to a gene: 11. This CDR3 has 16 amino acids. The CDR3 DNA reads TGTGCCAGCAGTCAATACAGGGGCGTTGGTAACTATGGCTACACCTTC. It yields the protein CASSQYRGVGNYGYTF.

This chain joins TRBV6-5 and TRBJ1-6, with 11 bases matching TRBD1. This CDR3 contains 15 residues. Per germline, CDR1 MNHEY and CDR2 SVGAGI. J gave up 9 bases and V 1 base, and 2 bases lay outside the gene matches. CDR3 sequence: CASSYLDRGLSPLHF. CDR3 nucleotide sequence: TGTGCCAGCAGTTACTTGGACAGGGGGCTTTCACCCCTCCACTTT.

The chain links TRBV2 to TRBJ2-3; 14 bases line up with TRBD2. There are 16 residues in the CDR3. Germline V gives CDR1 SNHLY, CDR2 FYNNEI. The V gene end was trimmed by 4 bases and the J gene end by 3 bases; junction bases not matched to a gene: 3. The CDR3 DNA follows: TGTGCCAGCAGTGGACTAGCGGGAGGGAGAACAGATACGCAGTATTTT. This encodes CASSGLAGGRTDTQYF.

The chain carries TRBV19 and TRBJ2-1; 10 bases map to TRBD2. The CDR3 extends over 16 amino acids. After removal of 1 base from V and 2 bases from J, the junction contained 2 bases not matched to a gene. The germline V gene encodes CDR1 LNHDA and CDR2 SQIVND (reference sequence). This CDR3 reads CASSIGGLATYNEQFF. DNA of the CDR3: TGTGCCAGTAGTATAGGGGGACTAGCGACCTACAATGAGCAGTTCTTC.

The CDR3 sequence: CASSQGTSGGPYEQYF. CDR3 DNA sequence: TGTGCCAGCAGCCAAGGGACTAGCGGGGGCCCCTACGAGCAGTACTTC. The chain joins TRBV3-1 (or the pseudogene TRBV3-2) to TRBJ2-7; 13 nucleotides line up with TRBD2. Unmatched junction bases numbered 2, after V lost 1 base and J lost 2 bases. The CDR3 spans 16 residues. The V gene's germline CDR1 is LGHDT and CDR2 YNNKEL (reference sequence).

The chain combines TRBV29-1 with TRBJ2-1; D is uncertain. V lost 3 bases and J 4 bases, leaving 13 bases between the germline ends. The CDR3 covers 14 residues. The germline gives CDR1 SQVTM, CDR2 ANQGSEA. Here the CDR3 DNA reads TGCAGCGTTGATCTGCGCCCCCTTTACAATGAGCAGTTCTTC. Translating gives CSVDLRPLYNEQFF.

The V gene is TRBV19, the J gene TRBJ1-4; 7 bases line up with TRBD1. This CDR3 is 15 amino acids long. Germline trimming cut 1 base from V and 7 bases from J; bases unmatched to any gene: 6. CDR1 LNHDA and CDR2 SQIVND come from the germline V gene (reference sequence). CDR3: CASSIGKNRGEKLFF. CDR3 nucleotides: TGTGCCAGTAGTATAGGAAAAAACAGGGGTGAAAAACTGTTTTTT.

This rearrangement joins TRBV5-6 to TRBJ1-6, with 7 bases fitting TRBD1. Germline CDR1 and CDR2: SGHDT and YYEEEE. V lost 2 bases, J lost 4 bases, and 6 bases stayed unmatched. CDR3 size: 16 residues. The CDR3 nucleotides read TGTGCCAGCAGCTTCTCCGGGGACAGTTATAATTCACCCCTCCACTTT. Translation: CASSFSGDSYNSPLHF.

This clone was picked up one time. This chain links TRBV6-5 with TRBJ2-3; TRBD2 matches at 12 bases. Germline V CDR1 and CDR2: MNHEY, SVGAGI. J lost 3 bases, V lost 6 bases, and 4 bases had no gene match. The CDR3 runs to 15 residues. DNA of the CDR3: TGTGCCAGCAGAATCGGACTAGCGGGGACAGATACGCAGTATTTT. Amino acid sequence: CASRIGLAGTDTQYF.

The chain has TRBV13 and TRBJ2-3, with 8 bases aligning to TRBD2. CDR1 and CDR2 (germline): PRHDT, FYEKMQ (reference sequence). Germline trimming cut 5 bases from V and 2 bases from J; bases unmatched to any gene: 12. CDR3 length: 17 residues. The CDR3 region has the DNA TGTGCCAGCAGCACCCCGGGGCCAGCGGGGGTCACAGATACGCAGTATTTT. It codes for CASSTPGPAGVTDTQYF. Together with reference TRBV13 and TRBJ2-3, the CDR3 gives the full variable domain: AAGVIQSPRHLIKEKRETATLKCYPIPRHDTVYWYQQGPGQDPQFLISFYEKMQSDKGSIPDRFSAQQFSDYHSELNMSSLELGDSALYFCASSTPGPAGVTDTQYFGPGTRLTVL.

V is TRBV11-3 and J is TRBJ2-1; no reliable D call. This CDR3 comprises 16 residues. Germline V lookup: CDR1 SGHNT, CDR2 YENEEA. The ends were cut back, 1 base at V and 4 bases at J, with 14 bases in the middle. CDR3 DNA sequence: TGTGCCAGCAGCTTAGGGTTCTCAGTTGATTACAATGAGCAGTTCTTC. Its translation is CASSLGFSVDYNEQFF.

V and J are TRBV4-3 and TRBJ1-3; D is unclear. V lost 1 base and J 0 bases, leaving 10 bases between the germline ends. The CDR3 spans 16 residues. Per the germline V gene, CDR1 is LGHNA and CDR2 is YSLEER. The CDR3 reads CASSQAAGLSGNTIYF. In DNA form, the CDR3 reads TGCGCCAGCAGCCAAGCGGCAGGCCTCTCTGGAAACACCATATATTTT.

This clone was seen only a few times. This chain joins TRBV4-3 and TRBJ2-7; the match to TRBD1 covers 9 bases. CDR1 LGHNA and CDR2 YSLEER come from the germline V gene. The CDR3 consists of 18 residues. V was clipped by 1 base and J by 3 bases; unmatched bases: 13. The CDR3 DNA reads as TGCGCCAGCAGCCAAGGCATGCGAGTATGGGGACAGGGCTACGAGCAGTACTTC. It yields the protein CASSQGMRVWGQGYEQYF.

The chain links TRBV10-3 to TRBJ2-3; perhaps TRBD2 as D (6 bases). This CDR3 comprises 16 residues. From germline, CDR1 is ENHRY and CDR2 SYGVKD. Between the trimmed V and J ends, which lost 4 bases and 6 bases, there was a span of 20 bases. This CDR3 is CAISGGEDMTQDTQYF. The CDR3 DNA sequence: TGTGCCATCAGTGGGGGGGAAGACATGACGCAGGATACGCAGTATTTT.

The chain is built from TRBV5-1 and TRBJ2-1; 9 positions match TRBD1. V shed 1 base and J 7 bases; nucleotides not matched to a gene: 9. Germline lookup yields CDR1 SGHRS and CDR2 YFSETQ. The length of the CDR3 is 16 residues. As DNA, the CDR3 is TGCGCCAGCAGCTTGAGCCCGGGACAGGGCGTGAATGAGCAGTTCTTC. This encodes CASSLSPGQGVNEQFF.

This clone was seen a handful of times. This sequence joins TRBV9 and TRBJ2-2; D might be TRBD1 (5 bases). V lost 1 base to trimming and J lost 0 bases, with 13 bases between them. Germline loops: CDR1 SGDLS, CDR2 YYNGEE. The CDR3 extends over 17 amino acids. The chain's CDR3 is CASSVPSDSTNTGELFF. CDR3 DNA sequence: TGTGCCAGCAGCGTACCGTCCGACAGCACGAACACCGGGGAGCTGTTTTTT.

The rearrangement links TRBV24-1 to TRBJ2-1, with TRBD2 identical over 12 bases. This CDR3 contains 15 residues. Germline V gene data show CDR1 as KGHDR and CDR2 as SFDVKD. The V and J ends lost 4 bases and 6 bases, in that order; junction bases with no gene match: 3. This CDR3 is CATSDPSGGVNEQFF. DNA for the CDR3: TGTGCCACCAGTGACCCTAGCGGGGGGGTCAATGAGCAGTTCTTC.

The chain is built from TRBV6-2 or TRBV6-3 and TRBJ2-5, with 12 bases fitting TRBD2. Germline CDR1 and CDR2: MNHEY and SVGEGT. CDR3 size: 17 residues. Trimming removed 4 bases from V and 4 bases from J; junction bases left unmatched: 10. CDR3 amino acids: CASSSSSGGAIAETQYF. The CDR3 DNA reads TGTGCCAGCAGTTCCTCTAGCGGGGGGGCGATTGCAGAGACCCAGTACTTC.

This sequence joins TRBV5-1 and TRBJ1-6; tentative D call: TRBD1 (6 bases). The CDR3 totals 15 residues. V was trimmed by 0 bases and J by 7 bases, leaving 11 bases between them. CDR1 and CDR2 from the germline V gene are SGHRS and YFSETQ. The CDR3 loop reads CASSLGNRANSPLHF. In nucleotides, the CDR3 is TGCGCCAGCAGCTTGGGGAACAGGGCCAATTCACCCCTCCACTTT.

The chain joins TRBV11-2 to TRBJ2-7, with 7 bases that match TRBD1. Germline V lookup: CDR1 SGHAT, CDR2 FQNNGV. Trimming took 3 bases from V and 2 from J; bases not matched to a gene: 4. CDR3 size: 14 residues. The CDR3 nucleotides are TGTGCCAGCAGCTTCCGGGACAGCCCCTACGAGCAGTACTTC. It yields the protein CASSFRDSPYEQYF. The entire variable domain, with the rest obtained from reference TRBV11-2 and TRBJ2-7, is as follows: EAGVAQSPRYKIIEKRQSVAFWCNPISGHATLYWYQQILGQGPKLLIQFQNNGVVDDSQLPKDRFSAERLKGVDSTLKIQPAKLEDSAVYLCASSFRDSPYEQYFGPGTRLTVT.

The chain joins TRBV7-2 to TRBJ2-7; D is perhaps TRBD2 (5 bases). The CDR3 length is 16 residues. The germline CDR1 and CDR2 sequences are SGHTA and FQGNSA. V was cut by 4 bases and J by 5 bases, with 21 bases left in between. CDR3 in amino acids: CASSSGYEGYLHEQYF. The CDR3 DNA reads TGTGCCAGCAGCTCGGGTTACGAGGGTTATCTCCACGAGCAGTACTTC.

The V call is TRBV2, the J call TRBJ1-4, with D possibly TRBD1 on 5 matching bases. The germline CDR1 and CDR2 sequences are SNHLY and FYNNEI. Trimming left V 4 bases short and J 15 bases short, with 9 bases between. The CDR3 length is 10 residues. CDR3 nucleotides: TGTGCCAGCAGTGGACCGGGGGTGTTTTTT. Protein: CASSGPGVFF.

The V call is TRBV4-3, the J call TRBJ2-1; 10 nucleotides match TRBD2. J gave up 0 bases and V 0 bases, and 8 bases lay outside the gene matches. In germline, CDR1 is LGHNA, CDR2 YSLEER. The CDR3 is 19 residues long. CDR3 DNA: TGCGCCAGCAGCCAAGATGGGGTAGCGGGGGGTTCCTCCTACAATGAGCAGTTCTTC. It codes for CASSQDGVAGGSSYNEQFF.